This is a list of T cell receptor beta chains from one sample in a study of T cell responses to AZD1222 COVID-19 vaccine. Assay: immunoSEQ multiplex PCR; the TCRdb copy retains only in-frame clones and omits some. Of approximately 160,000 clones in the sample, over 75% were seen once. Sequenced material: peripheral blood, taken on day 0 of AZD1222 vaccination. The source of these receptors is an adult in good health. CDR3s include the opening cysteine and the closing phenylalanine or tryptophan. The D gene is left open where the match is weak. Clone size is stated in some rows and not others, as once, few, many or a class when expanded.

CDR3: CASSYRSHPKYYGYTF
DNA: TGTGCCAGCAGTTACCGAAGTCACCCCAAGTACTATGGCTACACCTTC
length: 16
J: TRBJ1-2
size: NA
D: NA
V: TRBV6-5

CDR3: CASSRVGGGPYNEQFF
DNA: TGTGCCAGCAGTCGGGTTGGCGGGGGACCGTACAATGAGCAGTTCTTC
length: 16
J: TRBJ2-1
size: NA
D: TRBD2
V: TRBV27

CDR3: CSVEQGDADTQYF
DNA: TGCAGCGTTGAACAGGGAGATGCAGATACGCAGTATTTT
length: 13
J: TRBJ2-3
size: NA
D: NA
V: TRBV29-1

CDR3: CASSRDMNTEAFF
DNA: TGTGCCAGCAGCAGAGACATGAACACTGAAGCTTTCTTT
length: 13
J: TRBJ1-1
size: NA
D: NA
V: TRBV7-9

CDR3: CASSQAQVSYEQYF
DNA: TGTGCCAGCAGCCAAGCGCAGGTCTCCTACGAGCAGTACTTC
length: 14
J: TRBJ2-7
size: NA
D: NA
V: TRBV4-2

CDR3: CASSVRDLTEAFF
DNA: TGTGCCAGCAGCGTACGAGACCTAACTGAAGCTTTCTTT
length: 13
J: TRBJ1-1
size: NA
D: NA
V: TRBV9

CDR3: CASSFPGQIYNEQFF
DNA: TGTGCCAGCAGCTTTCCGGGGCAGATCTACAATGAGCAGTTCTTC
length: 15
J: TRBJ2-1
size: NA
D: NA
V: TRBV5-4

CDR3: CASYKAGELFF
DNA: TGTGCCAGCTATAAGGCCGGGGAGCTGTTTTTT
length: 11
J: TRBJ2-2
size: once
D: NA
V: TRBV27

CDR3: CASSGGPEDGYTF
DNA: TGTGCCAGCAGTGGAGGCCCGGAGGATGGCTACACCTTC
length: 13
J: TRBJ1-2
size: once
D: NA
V: TRBV27

CDR3: CASSWDRDTEAFF
DNA: TGCGCCAGCAGCTGGGACCGTGACACTGAAGCTTTCTTT
length: 13
J: TRBJ1-1
size: NA
D: NA
V: TRBV5-1

CDR3: CASSPYDRVAYEQYF
DNA: TGTGCCAGCAGCCCTTATGACAGGGTCGCTTACGAGCAGTACTTC
length: 15
J: TRBJ2-7
size: once
D: TRBD1
V: TRBV6-2/TRBV6-3

CDR3: CASSGRLAGGTSTDTQYF
DNA: TGTGCCAGCAGCGGGAGACTAGCGGGGGGGACTAGCACAGATACGCAGTATTTT
length: 18
J: TRBJ2-3
size: NA
D: TRBD2
V: TRBV9

CDR3: CASSPQTREQYF
DNA: TGTGCCAGCAGCCCCCAGACTAGAGAGCAGTACTTC
length: 12
J: TRBJ2-7
size: NA
D: NA
V: TRBV11-2

CDR3: CASSLGQYTTYEQYF
DNA: TGTGCCAGCAGCCTGGGACAGTATACAACCTACGAGCAGTACTTC
length: 15
J: TRBJ2-7
size: NA
D: TRBD1
V: TRBV2

CDR3: CASSTGSTSGYTF
DNA: TGTGCCAGCAGTACAGGGAGCACCAGTGGCTACACCTTC
length: 13
J: TRBJ1-2
size: NA
D: NA
V: TRBV2

CDR3: CAGKVQGNNEKLFF
DNA: TGTGCCGGGAAAGTACAGGGGAATAATGAAAAACTGTTTTTT
length: 14
J: TRBJ1-4
size: NA
D: TRBD1
V: TRBV30

CDR3: CASSEIRGSSTDTQYF
DNA: TGTGCCAGCAGTGAGATCAGGGGCTCTAGCACAGATACGCAGTATTTT
length: 16
J: TRBJ2-3
size: once
D: NA
V: TRBV6-1

CDR3: CTSSKSASGGPPTPIYNEQFF
DNA: TGCACCAGCAGCAAAAGCGCTAGCGGGGGGCCGCCAACTCCTATTTACAATGAGCAGTTCTTC
length: 21
J: TRBJ2-1
size: NA
D: NA
V: TRBV1

CDR3: CATSDPRPKGSGELFF
DNA: TGTGCCACCAGTGATCCCCGACCCAAAGGCTCCGGGGAGCTGTTTTTT
length: 16
J: TRBJ2-2
size: NA
D: NA
V: TRBV24-1

CDR3: CATLSRQADEKLFF
DNA: TGTGCCACCTTATCACGACAGGCCGATGAAAAACTGTTTTTT
length: 14
J: TRBJ1-4
size: NA
D: NA
V: TRBV19

CDR3: CASSDPDVNYGYTF
DNA: TGCGCCAGCAGCGACCCAGATGTTAACTATGGCTACACCTTC
length: 14
J: TRBJ1-2
size: NA
D: NA
V: TRBV4-3

CDR3: CASSTNPPGAGIQPQHF
DNA: TGTGCCAGTAGTACGAACCCCCCAGGGGCTGGGATTCAGCCCCAGCATTTT
length: 17
J: TRBJ1-5
size: NA
D: NA
V: TRBV19

CDR3: CASRAYRGVIDTQYF
DNA: TGTGCCAGCAGAGCGTACAGGGGCGTAATCGATACGCAGTATTTT
length: 15
J: TRBJ2-3
size: once
D: TRBD1
V: TRBV7-8

CDR3: CASQDWLEYEQYF
DNA: TGTGCCAGCCAGGACTGGTTAGAGTACGAGCAGTACTTC
length: 13
J: TRBJ2-7
size: NA
D: NA
V: TRBV7-2

CDR3: CASSQDGGRGPADTQYF
DNA: TGCGCCAGCAGCCAAGATGGGGGCCGGGGGCCCGCAGATACGCAGTATTTT
length: 17
J: TRBJ2-3
size: NA
D: NA
V: TRBV4-1

CDR3: CASRDRSSTDTQYF
DNA: TGTGCCAGCAGGGACAGGTCGAGCACAGATACGCAGTATTTT
length: 14
J: TRBJ2-3
size: NA
D: TRBD1
V: TRBV25-1

CDR3: CASSQYSVANYGYTF
DNA: TGTGCCAGCAGCCAATACAGTGTAGCTAACTATGGCTACACCTTC
length: 15
J: TRBJ1-2
size: NA
D: NA
V: TRBV5-8

CDR3: CASSQDFSKADTQYF
DNA: TGTGCCAGCAGCCAAGACTTTAGCAAGGCAGATACGCAGTATTTT
length: 15
J: TRBJ2-3
size: NA
D: NA
V: TRBV3-1/TRBV3-2

CDR3: CASSPPLYF
DNA: TGTGCCAGCAGCCCCCCGCTGTACTTC
length: 9
J: TRBJ2-7
size: NA
D: NA
V: TRBV3-1/TRBV3-2

CDR3: CASSLRGSEAFF
DNA: TGTGCCAGCAGCTTACGGGGGAGTGAAGCTTTCTTT
length: 12
J: TRBJ1-1
size: NA
D: NA
V: TRBV7-9

CDR3: CASSPPSQGARGYTF
DNA: TGTGCCAGCTCACCACCGTCACAGGGGGCGCGTGGCTACACCTTC
length: 15
J: TRBJ1-2
size: NA
D: TRBD1
V: TRBV18

CDR3: CASSQVPLNTEAFF
DNA: TGTGCCAGCAGCCAGGTTCCCTTGAACACTGAAGCTTTCTTT
length: 14
J: TRBJ1-1
size: NA
D: NA
V: TRBV3-1/TRBV3-2

CDR3: CASSAQGSGYTF
DNA: TGTGCCAGCAGCGCGCAGGGTTCTGGCTACACCTTC
length: 12
J: TRBJ1-2
size: NA
D: NA
V: TRBV9

CDR3: CASSQDGARSGETQYF
DNA: TGCGCCAGCAGCCAAGATGGGGCTAGATCGGGAGAGACCCAGTACTTC
length: 16
J: TRBJ2-5
size: NA
D: NA
V: TRBV4-1

CDR3: CASSHSRDGTYNEQFF
DNA: TGTGCCAGCAGCCATAGTCGGGACGGAACTTACAATGAGCAGTTCTTC
length: 16
J: TRBJ2-1
size: many
D: NA
V: TRBV3-1/TRBV3-2

CDR3: CAWSPQGGHQPQHF
DNA: TGTGCCTGGAGTCCCCAGGGGGGGCATCAGCCCCAGCATTTT
length: 14
J: TRBJ1-5
size: once
D: TRBD1
V: TRBV30

CDR3: CASSLGPIPEQYF
DNA: TGTGCCAGCAGCTTAGGGCCGATCCCCGAGCAGTACTTC
length: 13
J: TRBJ2-7
size: NA
D: NA
V: TRBV7-2